Listed here are 31 T cell receptor beta chains from one sample, sequenced in a study of T cell changes during pregnancy in multiple sclerosis. Data came from immunoSEQ multiplex PCR; TCRdb stores just in-frame clones and leaves some out. The sample lists around 10,000 clones, about 89% occurring once. This material consisted of CD8+ T cells from peripheral blood mononuclear cells, taken in the first trimester of pregnancy. The receptors stem from a female donor in good health, enrolled as a control in a pregnancy study.

The genes are TRBV7-2 and TRBJ2-2; 7 bases line up with TRBD1. In germline, CDR1 is SGHTA, CDR2 FQGNSA. The CDR3 has 15 residues. With 1 base clipped from V and 7 bases from J, the junction kept 6 bases outside the gene matches. As DNA, the CDR3 is TGTGCCAGCAGCTTAGAACAGGGGATGGTCGGGGAGCTGTTTTTT. Amino acid sequence: CASSLEQGMVGELFF.

This clone has only one observation. The DNA for the CDR3 is TGTGCCAGCAGTGAGGAGACAGGCAACACAGATACGCAGTATTTT. Translation: CASSEETGNTDTQYF. The chain uses TRBV6-4 and TRBJ2-3, with D perhaps matching TRBD1 (6 bases). This CDR3 has 15 amino acids. V was shortened by 3 bases and J by 2 bases, with 12 bases between the two germline ends. Germline V gives CDR1 MRHNA, CDR2 SNTAGT.

V and J are TRBV5-1 and TRBJ1-3; 8 positions agree with TRBD1. The CDR3 extends over 16 amino acids. Germline trimming cut 2 bases from V and 2 bases from J; bases unmatched to any gene: 6. Germline lookup yields CDR1 SGHRS and CDR2 YFSETQ. The CDR3 sequence is CASSLGTGGTGNTIYF. CDR3 bases: TGCGCCAGCAGCTTAGGGACAGGCGGGACTGGAAACACCATATATTTT.

The genes are TRBV2 and TRBJ1-2; D unresolved. Germline CDR1 SNHLY, CDR2 FYNNEI. This CDR3 is built from 11 residues. The ends were cut back, 4 bases at V and 8 bases at J, with 8 bases in the middle. CDR3 nucleotides: TGTGCCAGCAGTGCGGGGTCCGGCTACACCTTC. Its protein is CASSAGSGYTF. The full variable domain, with the rest looked up from reference TRBV2 and TRBJ1-2, is EPEVTQTPSHQVTQMGQEVILRCVPISNHLYFYWYRQILGQKVEFLVSFYNNEISEKSEIFDDQFSVERPDGSNFTLKIRSTKLEDSAMYFCASSAGSGYTFGSGTRLTVV.

This chain connects TRBV15 to TRBJ2-3, with 9 bases lining up with TRBD2. Germline V gene sequence: CDR1 LNHNV, CDR2 YYDKDF (reference sequence). The CDR3 is 16 amino acids. V was pared by 3 bases and J by 2 bases, with 6 bases of the junction left unmatched. CDR3 sequence (DNA): TGTGCCACCAGCAGGGAAACTAGCGGGTACACAGATACGCAGTATTTT. The encoded protein is CATSRETSGYTDTQYF.

The rearrangement uses TRBV12-5 and TRBJ2-7; D is perhaps TRBD2 (6 bases). Germline V gene sequence: CDR1 LGHNT, CDR2 FRNRAP. V was pared by 0 bases and J by 4 bases, with 16 bases between. The CDR3 loop spans 16 amino acids. CDR3 loop: CASGLVQSGLDYEQYF. For the CDR3, the DNA is TGTGCTAGTGGTTTGGTACAGTCGGGACTCGATTACGAGCAGTACTTC.

The chain recombines TRBV7-9 with TRBJ2-1; the match to TRBD2 covers 9 bases. The trim removed 5 bases at V and 3 bases at J, leaving 8 bases unmatched. Germline V CDR1 and CDR2: SEHNR, FQNEAQ (reference sequence). CDR3 length: 16 amino acids. The CDR3 region is CASSPRTSALYNEQFF. CDR3 coding DNA: TGTGCCAGCAGCCCCAGGACTAGCGCACTCTACAATGAGCAGTTCTTC. Full variable domain (outside the CDR3, taken from reference TRBV7-9 and TRBJ2-1): DTGVSQNPRHKITKRGQNVTFRCDPISEHNRLYWYRQTLGQGPEFLTYFQNEAQLEKSRLLSDRFSAERPKGSFSTLEIQRTEQGDSAMYLCASSPRTSALYNEQFFGPGTRLTVL.

V usage is TRBV6-5 and J usage is TRBJ2-1, with 9 bases lining up with TRBD2. Germline V gives CDR1 MNHEY, CDR2 SVGAGI. V lost 7 bases and J lost 3; bases outside the gene matches: 7. The CDR3 length is 15 residues. CDR3 in amino acids: CASTLAGAHYNEQFF. As DNA, the CDR3 is TGTGCCAGCACCTTAGCGGGGGCTCACTACAATGAGCAGTTCTTC.

This chain links TRBV6-4 with TRBJ2-2; no definite D call. Looked up from germline, CDR1 is MRHNA and CDR2 is SNTAGT. Trimming cost V 4 bases and J 1 base, with 4 bases left between them. This CDR3 has 13 residues. The CDR3 loop reads CASSGLNTGELFF. The CDR3 DNA reads TGTGCCAGCAGTGGACTGAACACCGGGGAGCTGTTTTTT.

J is TRBJ2-1 and V is TRBV7-9, with a weak D call TRBD1 (5 bases). Trimming shortened V by 3 bases and J by 0 bases, and 6 bases separated the two germline ends. The CDR3 is made up of 14 amino acids. CDR1 is SEHNR and CDR2 is FQNEAQ in the germline V gene (reference sequence). The CDR3 nucleotides read TGTGCCAGCAGCTTTCAGGGCTCCTACAATGAGCAGTTCTTC. Its translation is CASSFQGSYNEQFF.

This rearrangement joins TRBV14 to TRBJ2-5; D is ambiguous. The CDR3 is 15 amino acids. Deletions cut 0 bases from V and 4 bases from J, with 12 bases between. In germline, CDR1 is SGHDN, CDR2 FVKESK. CDR3 loop: CASSQEPLLGETQYF. In nucleotides, the CDR3 is TGTGCCAGCAGCCAAGAACCCCTGCTCGGAGAGACCCAGTACTTC.

The chain recombines TRBV6-1 with TRBJ1-5, with D possibly being TRBD1 (6 bases). Trimming shortened V by 0 bases and J by 2 bases, and 11 bases separated the two germline ends. CDR1 is MNHNS and CDR2 is SASEGT in the germline V gene. This CDR3 contains 16 residues. The CDR3 nucleotides read TGTGCCAGCAGTGAAGCGTCAGGGGAAGGCAATCAGCCCCAGCATTTT. Amino acids: CASSEASGEGNQPQHF.

The chain joins TRBV28 to TRBJ1-1; 7 bases align to TRBD1. There are 15 residues in the CDR3. Germline trimming cut 5 bases from V and 0 bases from J; bases unmatched to any gene: 6. Germline-derived CDR1 and CDR2 are MDHEN and SYDVKM. This CDR3 is CASSIRQGLNTEAFF. In DNA form, the CDR3 reads TGTGCCAGCAGTATACGACAGGGTTTGAACACTGAAGCTTTCTTT.

This chain connects TRBV11-3 to TRBJ2-7, with 7 positions matching TRBD1. V was clipped by 5 bases and J by 4 bases; unmatched bases: 14. The CDR3 length is 16 residues. CDR1 and CDR2 (germline): SGHNT, YENEEA. CDR3 sequence (DNA): TGTGCCAGCAGCCCATCCCCTGGGCAGGGGGTGTACGAGCAGTACTTC. As protein: CASSPSPGQGVYEQYF. Using reference TRBV11-3 and TRBJ2-7 for the parts outside the CDR3, the full variable domain is EAGVVQSPRYKIIEKKQPVAFWCNPISGHNTLYWYLQNLGQGPELLIRYENEEAVDDSQLPKDRFSAERLKGVDSTLKIQPAELGDSAVYLCASSPSPGQGVYEQYFGPGTRLTVT.

The rearrangement joins TRBV6-1 to TRBJ1-1; TRBD1 matches at 7 bases. Germline V lookup: CDR1 MNHNS, CDR2 SASEGT. The CDR3 contains 14 residues. V lost 6 bases to trimming and J lost 0 bases; unmatched junction nucleotides: 4. CDR3 nucleotides: TGTGCCAGCAGAAACAGGGGCCTGAACACTGAAGCTTTCTTT. It encodes CASRNRGLNTEAFF.

The CDR3, as DNA: TGTGCCAGCAGCCATGGGGGGGAAGGGACCACTGAAGCTTTCTTT. Protein product: CASSHGGEGTTEAFF. The rearrangement joins TRBV4-2 to TRBJ1-1, with D possibly being TRBD1 (5 bases). V was trimmed by 3 bases and J by 4 bases, leaving 15 bases between them. CDR3 size: 15 residues. CDR1 and CDR2 (germline): LGHNA, YNFKEQ.

The chain recombines TRBV9 with TRBJ2-1; 7 bases align to TRBD1. The CDR3 contains 14 residues. Germline CDR1 is SGDLS and CDR2 is YYNGEE. V lost 4 bases and J lost 10; bases outside the gene matches: 11. CDR3 in amino acids: CASSHGDSTSEQFF. CDR3 in DNA: TGTGCCAGCAGCCATGGGGACAGCACGTCGGAGCAGTTCTTC.

This clone occurred once. The chain is built from TRBV5-1 and TRBJ2-3; D possibly corresponds to TRBD2 (6 bases). V gave up 2 bases and J gave up 2 bases, with 12 bases separating them. The germline gives CDR1 SGHRS, CDR2 YFSETQ. The CDR3 sequence is 15 residues long. The CDR3 is CASSLGDSNTDTQYF. DNA of the CDR3: TGCGCCAGCAGCTTAGGGGACTCGAACACAGATACGCAGTATTTT.

The chain links TRBV9 to TRBJ2-7; 13 positions match TRBD2. The CDR3 extends over 15 amino acids. V lost 4 bases, J lost 5 bases, and 6 bases stayed unmatched. The germline V gene has CDR1 SGDLS and CDR2 YYNGEE. CDR3 coding DNA: TGTGCCAGCAGCCCGGGACTAGCGGGAACGGACGAGCAGTACTTC. Protein sequence: CASSPGLAGTDEQYF.

V gene TRBV5-1 combines with J gene TRBJ1-6; D gene uncertain. Germline CDR1 is SGHRS and CDR2 is YFSETQ. This CDR3 comprises 14 residues. V was shortened by 1 base and J by 5 bases, with 7 bases between the two germline ends. CDR3 coding DNA: TGCGCCAGCAGCTTGCCGGTAAATAATTCACCCCTCCACTTT. Its translation is CASSLPVNNSPLHF.

This chain uses TRBV27 with TRBJ1-2; possible D gene TRBD1, 5 bases. This CDR3 spans 18 amino acids. The V end was cut by 4 bases, the J end by 0 bases, with 21 bases between. The V gene's germline CDR1 is MNHEY and CDR2 SMNVEV (reference sequence). The CDR3 nucleotides read TGTGCCAGCAGTTCAACGCACCCCATAGGGGAACCTAACTATGGCTACACCTTC. This codes for CASSSTHPIGEPNYGYTF.

J is TRBJ1-1 and V is TRBV4-3; no clear D. The germline V gene has CDR1 LGHNA and CDR2 YSLEER. This CDR3 is built from 16 residues. V lost 0 bases to trimming and J lost 2 bases, with 13 bases between them. The DNA of the CDR3 is TGCGCCAGCAGCCAAGATAGAGGCAGCGGAAACACTGAAGCTTTCTTT. Its protein product is CASSQDRGSGNTEAFF.

The chain couples TRBV4-3 to TRBJ2-7; 10 bases fit TRBD2. The CDR3 runs 18 residues. The V gene's germline CDR1 is LGHNA and CDR2 YSLEER. V dropped 0 bases and J dropped 0; count of bases not matched to a gene: 8. CDR3 in amino acids: CASSQDRGLAVSSYEQYF. CDR3 DNA: TGCGCCAGCAGCCAAGATCGCGGACTAGCGGTGAGCTCCTACGAGCAGTACTTC.

This chain uses TRBV7-9 with TRBJ1-2, with D perhaps TRBD1 (6 bases). This CDR3 is built from 18 residues. The ends were cut back, 1 base at V and 4 bases at J, with 22 bases in the middle. Germline assignment: CDR1 SEHNR and CDR2 FQNEAQ (reference sequence). CDR3 nucleotides: TGTGCCAGCAGCTTAGGCGTCGGGACAATTACCTCTGGCTATGGCTACACCTTC. Protein: CASSLGVGTITSGYGYTF. The full variable domain, rest sourced from reference TRBV7-9 and TRBJ1-2, is DTGVSQNPRHKITKRGQNVTFRCDPISEHNRLYWYRQTLGQGPEFLTYFQNEAQLEKSRLLSDRFSAERPKGSFSTLEIQRTEQGDSAMYLCASSLGVGTITSGYGYTFGSGTRLTVV.

The count of this clone is one. This chain uses TRBV11-2 with TRBJ2-4; 11 bases match TRBD1. CDR1 and CDR2 (germline): SGHAT, FQNNGV. Germline trimming cut 4 bases from V and 1 base from J; bases unmatched to any gene: 12. The CDR3 loop spans 19 amino acids. In DNA form, the CDR3 reads TGTGCCAGCAGCTCAAATAGCCTGGGACAGGGGGAGGCCAAAAACATTCAGTACTTC. It translates to CASSSNSLGQGEAKNIQYF. The full variable domain, with the rest looked up from reference TRBV11-2 and TRBJ2-4, is EAGVAQSPRYKIIEKRQSVAFWCNPISGHATLYWYQQILGQGPKLLIQFQNNGVVDDSQLPKDRFSAERLKGVDSTLKIQPAKLEDSAVYLCASSSNSLGQGEAKNIQYFGAGTRLSVL.

This clone was seen once. The chain is built from TRBV25-1 and TRBJ2-2; 8 nucleotides line up with TRBD2. Germline CDR1 MGHDK, CDR2 SYGVNS. The CDR3 consists of 14 residues. The CDR3 loop is CAIEAGASAGELFF. DNA of the CDR3: TGTGCTATAGAAGCGGGGGCGTCAGCCGGGGAGCTGTTTTTT.

V and J are TRBV9 and TRBJ2-7; possibly TRBD1 for D (5 bases). Looked up from germline, CDR1 is SGDLS and CDR2 is YYNGEE. CDR3 size: 14 residues. V lost 4 bases and J 0 bases, leaving 11 bases between the germline ends. DNA for the CDR3: TGTGCCAGCAGCCCATCTGGGGCCTCCTACGAGCAGTACTTC. As protein: CASSPSGASYEQYF.

The chain carries TRBV7-9 and TRBJ1-5, with 9 bases lining up with TRBD1. This CDR3 is built from 14 residues. V lost 5 bases to trimming and J lost 5 bases; unmatched junction nucleotides: 4. Per germline, CDR1 SEHNR and CDR2 FQNEAQ (reference sequence). As DNA, the CDR3 is TGTGCCAGCAGCCTGGGACAGGGTGATCAGCCCCAGCATTTT. It specifies CASSLGQGDQPQHF.

In the case of this clone: At one end, the junction sequence differs from germline, possibly due to a read error. The J gene is TRBJ1-1, the V gene TRBV2; D remains unclear. The CDR3 extends over 13 amino acids. The germline gives CDR1 SNHLY, CDR2 FYNNEI. CDR3 in DNA: TGTGCCAGCAATGAACCAGGGAACACTGAAGCTTTCTTT. Translated: CASNEPGNTEAFF.

The count of this clone is one. This chain links TRBV6-1 with TRBJ2-7; D unclear. This CDR3 contains 13 residues. Trimming took 7 bases from V and 2 from J, leaving 12 bases between them. Germline V lookup: CDR1 MNHNS, CDR2 SASEGT. In nucleotides, the CDR3 is TGTGCCAGCAAAGATGAGTCAACCTACGAGCAGTACTTC. It is translated as CASKDESTYEQYF.

V is TRBV25-1 and J is TRBJ2-7; 8 positions match TRBD2. The germline gives CDR1 MGHDK, CDR2 SYGVNS. The length of the CDR3 is 13 residues. J gave up 5 bases and V 6 bases, and 6 bases lay outside the gene matches. The CDR3 DNA follows: TGTGCCAGCAGCCACGGGGGGGCCGACGAGCAGTACTTC. Encoded protein: CASSHGGADEQYF.